The next 2 T cell receptor beta chains were all read from a single sample in a study of T cell changes during pregnancy in multiple sclerosis. Here immunoSEQ multiplex PCR was the method, and the copy in TCRdb shows in-frame clones only, minus some. Among tens of thousands of clones, 94% were seen once, and the ten largest hold 0.99%. Sequencing was performed on peripheral blood, taken in the second trimester of pregnancy. The source is a female donor in good health, enrolled as a control in a pregnancy study.

V and J are TRBV18 and TRBJ2-7; no firm D call. Trimming took 6 bases from V and 2 from J, leaving 11 bases between them. The V gene's germline CDR1 is KGHSH and CDR2 LQKENI. The CDR3 runs to 13 residues. The chain's CDR3 is CASSQSAAYEQYF. The CDR3 DNA follows: TGTGCCAGCTCGCAAAGCGCCGCCTACGAGCAGTACTTC.

The count of this clone is one. This chain links TRBV6-5 with TRBJ1-1, with TRBD1 matching 9 bases. CDR1 is MNHEY and CDR2 is SVGAGI in the germline V gene. Germline trimming cut 2 bases from V and 8 bases from J; bases unmatched to any gene: 3. The CDR3 loop spans 13 amino acids. The CDR3, as DNA: TGTGCCAGCAGTTACACCGGGACAGGGGAAGCTTTCTTT. It specifies CASSYTGTGEAFF.